Presented here are 18 T cell receptor beta chains from one specimen sequenced in a study of blood T cell repertoires in COVID-19. TCRdb keeps only in-frame clones here, not all; method: immunoSEQ multiplex PCR. The data contain around 320,000 clones, roughly 89% of them seen just once; the ten biggest clones take up 3.5% to 4.5%. The sample consisted of PBMCs or T cells enriched from blood (not recorded which). The receptor set was obtained from a woman aged 18-29 years with acute COVID-19.

J is TRBJ1-1 and V is TRBV29-1; D possibly corresponds to TRBD1 (6 bases). V shed 7 bases and J shed 10 bases, with 16 bases lying between them. Germline CDR1 SQVTM, CDR2 ANQGSEA. The CDR3 is 11 residues long. The CDR3 sequence: CSGGTVQGAFF. In nucleotides, the CDR3 is TGCAGCGGTGGGACCGTACAGGGAGCTTTCTTT.

This clone has a handful of counts. This CDR3 is CASSQVAGLYNEQFF. CDR3 nucleotide sequence: TGTGCCAGCAGCCAAGTGGCGGGACTCTACAATGAGCAGTTCTTC. This chain connects TRBV14 to TRBJ2-1, with TRBD2 as a possible D gene (6 bases). Germline V CDR1 and CDR2: SGHDN, FVKESK. V lost 1 base, J lost 3 bases, and 10 bases lay in between. This CDR3 contains 15 residues.

The chain uses TRBV28 and TRBJ2-7; no clear D gene. Trimming stripped 2 bases from V and 5 bases from J, with 7 bases between. Germline V CDR1 and CDR2: MDHEN, SYDVKM. This CDR3 has 12 residues. The CDR3 DNA is TGTGCCAGCAGTTTACCGGGTCACGAGCAGTACTTC. It encodes CASSLPGHEQYF.

V gene TRBV19 combines with J gene TRBJ1-1; D gene ambiguous. V lost 3 bases to trimming and J lost 1 base, with 6 bases between them. Germline CDR1 LNHDA, CDR2 SQIVND (reference sequence). CDR3 length equals 13 residues. The CDR3 coding sequence is TGTGCCAGTAGTATTTGGCAGAACACTGAAGCTTTCTTT. This translates into CASSIWQNTEAFF. Combining the CDR3 with reference TRBV19 and TRBJ1-1 gives the whole variable domain DGGITQSPKYLFRKEGQNVTLSCEQNLNHDAMYWYRQDPGQGLRLIYYSQIVNDFQKGDIAEGYSVSREKKESFPLTVTSAQKNPTAFYLCASSIWQNTEAFFGQGTRLTVV.

The chain has TRBV7-2 and TRBJ2-7; 8 nucleotides line up with TRBD1. The V gene's germline CDR1 is SGHTA and CDR2 FQGNSA. This CDR3 contains 15 residues. V shed 8 bases, J shed 2 bases, and the junction held 11 bases outside the gene matches. Written as DNA, the CDR3 is TGTGCCAGCCGCCCCGAGGGGACAGGACCCTACGAGCAGTACTTC. Translated, it gives CASRPEGTGPYEQYF.

This rearrangement joins TRBV28 to TRBJ1-3; D unresolved. Germline CDR1 is MDHEN and CDR2 is SYDVKM. This CDR3 has 16 amino acids. Between the trimmed V and J ends, which lost 6 bases and 1 base, there was a span of 16 bases. The CDR3 DNA sequence: TGTGCCAGCAGCCTTCAGCGGGAACAGTCTGGAAACACCATATATTTT. Its protein product is CASSLQREQSGNTIYF. The full variable domain, rest sourced from reference TRBV28 and TRBJ1-3, is DVKVTQSSRYLVKRTGEKVFLECVQDMDHENMFWYRQDPGLGLRLIYFSYDVKMKEKGDIPEGYSVSREKKERFSLILESASTNQTSMYLCASSLQREQSGNTIYFGEGSWLTVV.

The J gene is TRBJ2-4, the V gene TRBV29-1; TRBD2 aligns across 10 bases. Germline loops: CDR1 SQVTM, CDR2 ANQGSEA. The CDR3 runs 15 residues. V lost 4 bases and J lost 1; bases outside the gene matches: 4. Written as DNA, the CDR3 is TGCAGCGTTGTCCTAGCGGGAGAGGCCAAAAACATTCAGTACTTC. It translates to CSVVLAGEAKNIQYF. Complete variable domain (other parts from reference TRBV29-1 and TRBJ2-4): SAVISQKPSRDICQRGTSLTIQCQVDSQVTMMFWYRQQPGQSLTLIATANQGSEATYESGFVIDKFPISRPNLTFSTLTVSNMSPEDSSIYLCSVVLAGEAKNIQYFGAGTRLSVL.

V and J are TRBV20-1 and TRBJ2-1; perhaps TRBD1 as D (6 bases). This CDR3 is built from 15 residues. Trimming removed 3 bases at V and 4 bases at J, with 16 bases between. The germline V gene encodes CDR1 DFQATT and CDR2 SNEGSKA (reference sequence). CDR3: CSASRTADRYNEQFF. The CDR3 region has the DNA TGCAGTGCTAGTAGGACAGCGGATAGGTACAATGAGCAGTTCTTC.

The CDR3, as DNA: TGTGCCAGCAGTATAACCTTCCGGGACACCCCCTACGAGCAGTACTTC. Its translation: CASSITFRDTPYEQYF. The rearrangement links TRBV28 to TRBJ2-7, with TRBD1 as a possible D gene (6 bases). V lost 5 bases, J lost 2 bases, and 19 bases lay in between. CDR1 MDHEN and CDR2 SYDVKM come from the germline V gene. The CDR3 is made up of 16 amino acids.

The chain joins TRBV14 to TRBJ2-1; D remains unclear. The V gene lost 3 bases and the J gene lost 0 bases, with 15 bases spanning the gap. This CDR3 is 17 amino acids long. CDR1 and CDR2 from the germline V gene are SGHDN and FVKESK. The CDR3: CASSQAFRLFSYNEQFF. The CDR3 nucleotides read TGTGCCAGCAGCCAGGCATTCCGCCTCTTCTCCTACAATGAGCAGTTCTTC.

Only a few counts were recorded for this clone. The chain links TRBV6-1 to TRBJ1-3; TRBD1 might be the D (6 bases). V was pared by 4 bases and J by 1 base, with 14 bases between. CDR1 and CDR2 from the germline V gene are MNHNS and SASEGT. There are 16 residues in the CDR3. This CDR3 is CASSALQGQSGNTIYF. CDR3 coding DNA: TGTGCCAGCAGTGCCCTACAGGGTCAGTCTGGAAACACCATATATTTT.

The chain couples TRBV3-1 (or the pseudogene TRBV3-2) to TRBJ2-3; D is uncertain. The V gene lost 0 bases and the J gene lost 1 base, with 8 bases spanning the gap. The CDR3 covers 15 residues. Germline V CDR1 and CDR2: LGHDT, YNNKEL (reference sequence). The CDR3: CASSQDQGGTDTQYF. The CDR3 DNA reads TGTGCCAGCAGCCAAGATCAAGGAGGCACAGATACGCAGTATTTT.

The rearrangement uses TRBV18 and TRBJ1-4; no definite D call. CDR3 size: 13 residues. Looked up from germline, CDR1 is KGHSH and CDR2 is LQKENI. V was cut by 4 bases and J by 7 bases, with 10 bases left in between. The CDR3 spells CASSRGEGEKLFF. In nucleotides, the CDR3 is TGTGCCAGCTCACGGGGAGAAGGTGAAAAACTGTTTTTT.

This chain connects TRBV10-3 to TRBJ1-1, with D possibly being TRBD1 (5 bases). The CDR3 has 17 residues. V shed 2 bases and J shed 4 bases, with 20 bases lying between them. Germline CDR1 reads ENHRY; CDR2 reads SYGVKD. CDR3 protein: CAISETDNGRGRTEAFF. The DNA of the CDR3 is TGTGCCATCAGTGAGACGGACAACGGGAGGGGACGCACTGAAGCTTTCTTT.

V is TRBV7-2 and J is TRBJ2-2; tentatively, D is TRBD1 (6 bases). The CDR3 is 14 residues long. The germline V gene encodes CDR1 SGHTA and CDR2 FQGNSA. V lost 5 bases, J lost 5 bases, and 12 bases lay in between. The CDR3 DNA reads as TGTGCCAGCAGCCCAGGACAGCGGACCGGGGAGCTGTTTTTT. Translation: CASSPGQRTGELFF.

The chain employs TRBV21-1 and TRBJ2-7; TRBD1, the D gene given by the table, was not confirmed from the DNA. TRBV21-1 is recorded as a pseudogene. The length of the CDR3 is 15 residues. The chain's CDR3 is CASSKGAYSSYEQYF. The CDR3 bases are TGTGCCAGCAGCAAAGGGGCGTATAGCTCCTACGAGCAGTACTTC.

This clone was picked up one time. This chain uses TRBV3-1 (or the pseudogene TRBV3-2) with TRBJ1-3; D is unclear. V lost 0 bases and J lost 8, with 26 bases in between. This CDR3 spans 19 amino acids. CDR1 LGHDT and CDR2 YNNKEL come from the germline V gene (reference sequence). DNA of the CDR3: TGTGCCAGCAGCCAAGACCCCCTCAGGAGGGCCCCAAGAGCTGACACCATATATTTT. It codes for CASSQDPLRRAPRADTIYF.

This chain uses TRBV27 with TRBJ1-1; D is uncertain. Germline CDR1 and CDR2: MNHEY and SMNVEV (reference sequence). The CDR3 extends over 14 amino acids. V was trimmed by 1 base and J by 6 bases, leaving 12 bases between them. The CDR3 nucleotides are TGTGCCAGCAGTTTATTGGTGAGTGCCGCTGAAGCTTTCTTT. Its translation is CASSLLVSAAEAFF.